This TCR beta chain was profiled in a study of T-cell reconstitution after alpha-beta-depleted transplantation in children. Deletions cut 1 base from V and 3 bases from J, with 20 bases between. Germline CDR1 reads SGHRS; CDR2 reads YFSETQ. CDR3 length equals 18 residues. Unique molecular identifiers were used in preparing the TCRbeta library. TCRdb reanalysed the PCR reads using MiXCR and keeps one entry per CDR3 protein. Here the sample spans around 700,000 distinct CDR3 sequences, over 10% being singletons. As regards this clonotype: The antigen is unknown.

The study, taken as a whole, reports: Surviving recipient T cells and thymic progenitors underlay high day-60 TCRbeta diversity in some patients. Newly produced T cells mostly provided counts and TCRbeta diversity after one year, as hyperexpanded clones declined. Several hundred expanded graft clones reportedly gave rise to the alpha-beta T cells present about two months after transplant.

This clonotype was sampled from a girl aged 2 to 10 with congenital amegakaryocytic thrombocytopenia, due to receive a stem cell transplant. V gene TRBV5-1 combines with J gene TRBJ2-1, with D tentatively TRBD1 (5 bases). Sequencing used PBMCs, obtained before TCRalphabeta/CD19-depleted stem cell transplant. The CDR3 DNA reads as TGCGCCAGCAGCTTGTTTGGGGCGGTAGTCGGCGGCTACAATGAGCAGTTCTTC. Translated: CASSLFGAVVGGYNEQFF.